This TCR beta chain was recorded in a study of T cells in Graves' hyperthyroidism and ophthalmopathy. With regard to this clonotype: Its antigen is not known. At one end the junction does not follow the germline gene, possibly because of a read error.

The source material, RNA transcripts, was used to amplify TCR beta CDR3 regions. During a first-round RT-PCR of the TCR CDR3, the HTBI primer set was used. Each CDR3 protein is one row after TCRdb ran MiXCR on the multiplex PCR reads. Seen here are 350,000 to 450,000 distinct CDR3 sequences, approximately 18% observed once, and the top ten hold around a third. Study-wide findings and caveats: Median prediction lead before ophthalmopathy onset was 6.5 months with the model.

Germline V gene data show CDR1 as SGHTA and CDR2 as FQGNSA. The CDR3 extends over 18 amino acids. The sequence was collected from a woman aged 25-40 years with Graves' hyperthyroidism that later progressed to Graves' ophthalmopathy. The chain has TRBV7-2 and TRBJ2-3; 10 bases agree with TRBD2. The sample comprised blood. The CDR3 loop is CASSQELIAGGPTDPQYF. CDR3 in DNA: TGTGCCAGCAGCCAGGAGCTTATAGCGGGGGGACCCACAGATCCGCAGTATTTT.